The 30 T cell receptor beta chains below come from one sample, sequenced in a study of metastatic and nonmetastatic thyroid tumors. Patients had received no treatment of any kind before thyroid surgery. MiXCR reprocessed the PCR reads for TCRdb. The repertoire holds roughly 83,000 clones, with 14% to 15% as singletons. What was sequenced was blood. All receptors derive from a female donor with papillary thyroid cancer or a benign thyroid nodule (not recorded which). Some clones in this sample may be carry-over from other donors' samples.

This clone was seen only a few times. The sample carries other DNA sequences with the same CDR3. The chain employs TRBV20-1 and TRBJ1-5; D may be TRBD1 (6 bases). Germline V CDR1 and CDR2: DFQATT, SNEGSKA (reference sequence). This CDR3 is 15 amino acids long. Trimming stripped 2 bases from V and 8 bases from J, with 19 bases between. CDR3 loop: CSARRGAPGLEPQHF. For the CDR3, the DNA is TGCAGTGCTAGACGGGGGGCACCGGGGTTGGAGCCCCAGCATTTT.

Notes on this clone: A clone one base away is much larger, so this may be a read error. V gene TRBV20-1 combines with J gene TRBJ1-6; D remains ambiguous. Germline values: CDR1 DFQATT, CDR2 SNEGSKA (reference sequence). The CDR3 extends over 12 amino acids. The V and J ends lost 2 bases and 9 bases respectively, with 8 bases between them. The CDR3 nucleotides read TGCAGTGCTAGATACCCGGTTTCACCCCTCCACTTT. This translates into CSARYPVSPLHF.

This clone was observed many times. V usage is TRBV12-3 or TRBV12-4 and J usage is TRBJ1-2; D is perhaps TRBD1 (5 bases). V shed 3 bases and J shed 2 bases, with 13 bases lying between them. The CDR3 runs to 15 residues. As DNA, the CDR3 is TGTGCCAGCAGTTTTGTGGCCAGGGTGAACTATGGCTACACCTTC. Translating gives CASSFVARVNYGYTF.

The sample holds many counts of this clone. The chain is built from TRBV19 and TRBJ2-4; 9 bases fit TRBD2. J gave up 3 bases and V 2 bases, and 17 bases lay outside the gene matches. Per the germline V gene, CDR1 is LNHDA and CDR2 is SQIVND (reference sequence). The CDR3 runs 20 residues. The CDR3 region is CASSIFPGTSMGSGKNIQYF. The CDR3 coding sequence is TGTGCCAGTAGTATATTCCCGGGGACTAGCATGGGGTCGGGCAAAAACATTCAGTACTTC. Based on the CDR3 plus reference TRBV19 and TRBJ2-4, the full variable domain is DGGITQSPKYLFRKEGQNVTLSCEQNLNHDAMYWYRQDPGQGLRLIYYSQIVNDFQKGDIAEGYSVSREKKESFPLTVTSAQKNPTAFYLCASSIFPGTSMGSGKNIQYFGAGTRLSVL.

Ten or more counts support this clone. CDR3 coding DNA: TGCAGTGCTAGGCAGAGCAGTACCTACGAGCAGTACTTC. It is translated as CSARQSSTYEQYF. The chain recombines TRBV20-1 with TRBJ2-7, with D unresolved. Trimming cost V 3 bases and J 2 bases, with 11 bases left between them. Germline V gene data show CDR1 as DFQATT and CDR2 as SNEGSKA (reference sequence). CDR3 length equals 13 residues.

This clone came up many times. V and J are TRBV9 and TRBJ2-1; D possibly uses TRBD1 or TRBD2 (6 bases each). This CDR3 has 18 amino acids. Between the trimmed V and J ends, which lost 3 bases and 9 bases, there was a span of 28 bases. Germline CDR1 SGDLS, CDR2 YYNGEE. CDR3 residues: CASSETKTGGGTQGEQFF. The CDR3 coding sequence is TGTGCCAGCAGCGAAACCAAAACCGGAGGAGGGACACAGGGTGAGCAGTTCTTC.

Notes on this clone: A much larger clone lies a single base off, so this may be a read error. V usage is TRBV24-1 and J usage is TRBJ2-7; 8 positions match TRBD2. The CDR3 consists of 13 residues. From germline, CDR1 is KGHDR and CDR2 SFDVKD. CDR3 sequence (DNA): TGTGCCACCAGTGAGGGGACTAGAGGCGAGCATTACTTC. This translates into CATSEGTRGEHYF.

This clone has ten or more counts. The gene calls are TRBV12-3 or TRBV12-4 and TRBJ1-5; 7 nucleotides match TRBD1. This CDR3 contains 16 residues. V shed 5 bases, J shed 6 bases, and the junction held 13 bases outside the gene matches. The CDR3 reads CASSPSTGSSFQPQHF. The CDR3 region has the DNA TGTGCCAGCAGTCCCTCGACAGGGAGTAGTTTTCAGCCCCAGCATTTT.

The V and J genes are TRBV7-2 and TRBJ2-2, with D possibly being TRBD2 (6 bases). The CDR3 contains 14 residues. CDR1 and CDR2 from the germline V gene are SGHTA and FQGNSA. Trimming pared 4 bases from V and 4 bases from J, leaving 10 bases between. CDR3 protein: CASSYGGATGELFF. The CDR3 DNA follows: TGTGCCAGCAGCTACGGGGGAGCCACCGGGGAGCTGTTTTTT.

Points on this clone: It may be a read error: a sequence one base away is much more abundant. The chain has TRBV28 and TRBJ2-3, with 10 bases aligning to TRBD2. The length of the CDR3 is 16 residues. In germline, CDR1 is MDHEN, CDR2 SYDVKM. CDR3 loop: CSSSSERGGGTDTQYF. The CDR3 nucleotides read TGTTCCAGCAGTTCTGAGCGGGGGGGGGGCACAGATACGCAGTATTTT.

At least ten counts were recorded for this clone. The chain employs TRBV3-1 and TRBJ2-3; D remains ambiguous. The V gene's germline CDR1 is LGHDT and CDR2 YNNKEL (reference sequence). The germline V and J ends were trimmed by 0 bases and 0 bases, with 13 bases remaining between them. The CDR3 is 17 residues long. The CDR3: CASSQDYGGSSTDTQYF. The CDR3, as DNA: TGTGCCAGCAGCCAAGATTATGGTGGCAGCAGCACAGATACGCAGTATTTT.

The chain employs TRBV29-1 and TRBJ2-1; 10 nucleotides agree with TRBD1. The V gene end was trimmed by 7 bases and the J gene end by 14 bases; junction bases not matched to a gene: 23. Germline-derived CDR1 and CDR2 are SQVTM and ANQGSEA. The CDR3 consists of 16 residues. CDR3 region: CSARDPGGTGDFSEFF. The CDR3 region has the DNA TGCAGCGCTCGGGACCCTGGGGGGACAGGGGATTTTAGTGAGTTCTTC.

This chain links TRBV20-1 with TRBJ2-2, with TRBD2 matching 9 bases. The CDR3 has 16 amino acids. V shed 8 bases, J shed 6 bases, and the junction held 16 bases outside the gene matches. Germline V gene lookup returns CDR1 DFQATT and CDR2 SNEGSKA (reference sequence). The CDR3, as DNA: TGCAGTTACTACCCTCTAGCGGGGCTGGGGGCCGGGGAGCTGTTTTTT. This codes for CSYYPLAGLGAGELFF.

There are many counts of this clone. The V and J genes are TRBV27 and TRBJ2-5; no clear D gene. The CDR3 contains 12 residues. The V end was cut by 4 bases, the J end by 0 bases, with 3 bases between. CDR1 MNHEY and CDR2 SMNVEV come from the germline V gene (reference sequence). CDR3 residues: CASSSYQETQYF. The CDR3 nucleotides are TGTGCCAGCAGTTCCTACCAAGAGACCCAGTACTTC.

This clone was counted many times. This chain uses TRBV6-4 with TRBJ2-1, with D possibly matching TRBD2 (7 bases). Germline V gene sequence: CDR1 MRHNA, CDR2 SNTAGT. Trimming removed 4 bases at V and 7 bases at J, with 14 bases between. The CDR3 has 14 amino acids. The CDR3 DNA follows: TGTGCCAGCAGTGCCGGGACTACAGGGAATGAGCAGTTCTTC. It codes for CASSAGTTGNEQFF.

This clone was counted ten times or more. DNA of the CDR3: TGTGCCAGCAGTGACCCCGGGTCCGCTCCCTTCTCCTACAATGAGCAGTTCTTC. This gives the protein CASSDPGSAPFSYNEQFF. The rearrangement links TRBV25-1 to TRBJ2-1; D gene unclear. V lost 3 bases and J lost 0, with 18 bases in between. Germline CDR1 is MGHDK and CDR2 is SYGVNS. The CDR3 consists of 18 residues.

The chain uses TRBV30 and TRBJ1-2; 11 nucleotides line up with TRBD1. J lost 8 bases, V lost 3 bases, and 5 bases had no gene match. The CDR3 length is 13 residues. Germline V gives CDR1 GTSNPN, CDR2 SVGIG (reference sequence). Here the CDR3 DNA reads TGTGCCTGGAGAGGACAGGGGGCTCTGGGCTACACCTTC. Its protein product is CAWRGQGALGYTF.

In its sample, this clone was seen many times. This rearrangement joins TRBV6-1 to TRBJ2-5; TRBD2 is a possible D gene (5 bases). This CDR3 is built from 13 residues. Germline assignment: CDR1 MNHNS and CDR2 SASEGT. V lost 6 bases, J lost 2 bases, and 10 bases lay in between. The CDR3: CASRMTTQETQYF. The CDR3 DNA reads as TGTGCCAGCAGAATGACTACTCAAGAGACCCAGTACTTC.

In its sample, this clone was seen a few times. The rearrangement joins TRBV6-1 to TRBJ2-2; perhaps TRBD1 as D (6 bases). Trimming took 4 bases from V and 4 from J, leaving 7 bases between them. Germline lookup yields CDR1 MNHNS and CDR2 SASEGT. The CDR3 contains 13 residues. CDR3 coding DNA: TGTGCCAGCAGTGGCAGGGGCACCGGGGAGCTGTTTTTT. This encodes CASSGRGTGELFF.

This clone was seen repeatedly, ten times or more. The chain recombines TRBV6-1 with TRBJ1-2; perhaps TRBD1 as D (5 bases). Trimming took off 4 bases at V and 6 bases at J, with 12 bases between the two ends. Germline V gives CDR1 MNHNS, CDR2 SASEGT. The CDR3 has 13 amino acids. DNA of the CDR3: TGTGCCAGCAGTGGGGTCCGGGGGGATGGCTACACCTTC. Translation gives CASSGVRGDGYTF.

This clone was picked up many times. The chain employs TRBV30 and TRBJ1-6; tentatively, D is TRBD1 (6 bases). With 5 bases removed from V and 7 bases from J, the gap between germline ends came to 18 bases. CDR1 is GTSNPN and CDR2 is SVGIG in the germline V gene (reference sequence). This CDR3 comprises 15 residues. The CDR3 DNA reads as TGTGCCTGGCGTGCGGGGGGCCCGCGGAATTCACCCCTCCACTTT. Protein sequence: CAWRAGGPRNSPLHF.

For this clone: This may arise from a read error, as a much more abundant clone is one base away. The CDR3 here is CASSLGLAGSENQYF. The DNA of the CDR3 is TGTGCCAGCAGCTTGGGACTAGCGGGGTCGGAGAACCAGTACTTC. The genes are TRBV5-4 and TRBJ2-5; 11 nucleotides match TRBD2. Germline lookup yields CDR1 SGHNT and CDR2 YYREEE (reference sequence). The CDR3 length is 15 residues.

This chain uses TRBV28 with TRBJ1-2; D perhaps matches TRBD1 (5 bases). Looked up from germline, CDR1 is MDHEN and CDR2 is SYDVKM. V was pared by 3 bases and J by 4 bases, with 12 bases between. The CDR3 sequence is 14 residues long. The CDR3 coding sequence is TGTGCCAGCAGTTTTAGGGGACTAGGCTATGGCTACACCTTC. The encoded protein is CASSFRGLGYGYTF.

For this clone: Given a much more abundant clone one base away, this may be a read error. The chain carries TRBV5-6 and TRBJ1-2; weak D call: TRBD1 (6 bases). CDR3 length equals 14 residues. Trimming stripped 5 bases from V and 4 bases from J, with 15 bases between. In germline, CDR1 is SGHDT, CDR2 YYEEEE. CDR3 sequence: CASRPRGAFYGYTF. The CDR3 region has the DNA TGTGCCAGCAGACCCCGGGGGGCGTTCTATGGCTACACCTTC. Filled out from reference TRBV5-6 and TRBJ1-2, the complete variable domain reads DAGVTQSPTHLIKTRGQQVTLRCSPKSGHDTVSWYQQALGQGPQFIFQYYEEEERQRGNFPDRFSGHQFPNYSSELNVNALLLGDSALYLCASRPRGAFYGYTFGSGTRLTVV.

This clone was seen at least ten times. The chain links TRBV15 to TRBJ1-3; D is unclear. Trimming left V 8 bases short and J 0 bases short, with 11 bases between. The CDR3 covers 14 residues. Germline assignment: CDR1 LNHNV and CDR2 YYDKDF (reference sequence). Here the CDR3 DNA reads TGTGCCACCCGACCCGAGAGCTCTGGAAACACCATATATTTT. Its protein product is CATRPESSGNTIYF.

This clone was counted many times. This chain connects TRBV6-1 to TRBJ1-1, with D maybe TRBD1 (5 bases). The V gene's germline CDR1 is MNHNS and CDR2 SASEGT. Trimming removed 7 bases at V and 0 bases at J, with 15 bases between. This CDR3 has 15 residues. The CDR3 bases are TGTGCCAGCACTTTTGTTGGGGGGATGAACACTGAAGCTTTCTTT. Translation: CASTFVGGMNTEAFF.

With respect to this clone: This may come from a read error, since a much larger clone is one base off. The V and J genes are TRBV14 and TRBJ1-6; unclear D gene. The CDR3 spans 16 residues. V dropped 3 bases and J dropped 7 bases, with 16 bases sitting between them. CDR1 is SGHDN, CDR2 FVKESK, per germline. CDR3 region: CASSQLGTRWNSPLHF. The DNA for the CDR3 is TGTGCCAGCAGCCAGCTGGGAACAAGGTGGAATTCACCCCTCCACTTT. The full variable domain, in which reference TRBV14 and TRBJ1-6 provide the parts outside the CDR3, is EAGVTQFPSHSVIEKGQTVTLRCDPISGHDNLYWYRRVMGKEIKFLLHFVKESKQDESGMPNNRFLAERTGGTYSTLKVQPAELEDSGVYFCASSQLGTRWNSPLHFGNGTRLTVT.

This clone was seen many times. The genes are TRBV29-1 and TRBJ2-3; D possibly matches TRBD1 or TRBD2 (5 bases each). Germline V gives CDR1 SQVTM, CDR2 ANQGSEA. This CDR3 spans 14 amino acids. The ends were cut back, 6 bases at V and 3 bases at J, with 16 bases in the middle. The CDR3 sequence: CSVGEGLRTDTQYF. The CDR3 DNA follows: TGCAGCGTCGGCGAGGGGTTGAGGACAGATACGCAGTATTTT.

The table lists this clone with many counts. The gene calls are TRBV19 and TRBJ2-6, with a tentative D call TRBD2 (6 bases). CDR3 length: 16 residues. V was trimmed by 7 bases and J by 4 bases, leaving 17 bases between them. The germline CDR1 and CDR2 sequences are LNHDA and SQIVND (reference sequence). CDR3 loop: CASKRLEGGGANVLTF. The CDR3 DNA follows: TGTGCCAGTAAACGTTTGGAGGGCGGCGGGGCCAACGTCCTGACTTTC.

In its sample, this clone was seen a few times. V usage is TRBV5-4 and J usage is TRBJ2-2, with 12 bases identical to TRBD1. CDR3 size: 15 residues. CDR1 is SGHNT and CDR2 is YYREEE in the germline V gene (reference sequence). The junction had 4 bases not matched to a gene; V was cut back by 4 bases and J by 6 bases. The DNA of the CDR3 is TGTGCCAGCAGCCCGGGACAGGGGGCTTCCGGGGAGCTGTTTTTT. Its translation is CASSPGQGASGELFF.